This entry features one TCR beta chain sequence. This CDR3 has 15 residues. Germline V lookup: CDR1 SGDLS, CDR2 YYNGEE. Trimming shortened V by 0 bases and J by 1 base, and 10 bases separated the two germline ends. The data were taken from a study of shared clonotypes between healthy human individuals. Assay: immunoSEQ multiplex PCR; the TCRdb copy retains only in-frame clones and omits some. The sample shows hundreds of thousands of clones, approximately 96% of them seen only once. Cells designated naive CD8 were CD45RO-negative and were positively selected for CCR7, with terminally differentiated effector memory CD45RA+ cells excluded.

The chain carries TRBV9 and TRBJ2-5; D uncertain. Sequenced: naive CD8+ T cells sorted from blood. The receptor's source is a young woman in good health. The CDR3 region has the DNA TGTGCCAGCAGCGTAGAACCAGCGACCCAAGAGACCCAGTACTTC. This gives the protein CASSVEPATQETQYF.